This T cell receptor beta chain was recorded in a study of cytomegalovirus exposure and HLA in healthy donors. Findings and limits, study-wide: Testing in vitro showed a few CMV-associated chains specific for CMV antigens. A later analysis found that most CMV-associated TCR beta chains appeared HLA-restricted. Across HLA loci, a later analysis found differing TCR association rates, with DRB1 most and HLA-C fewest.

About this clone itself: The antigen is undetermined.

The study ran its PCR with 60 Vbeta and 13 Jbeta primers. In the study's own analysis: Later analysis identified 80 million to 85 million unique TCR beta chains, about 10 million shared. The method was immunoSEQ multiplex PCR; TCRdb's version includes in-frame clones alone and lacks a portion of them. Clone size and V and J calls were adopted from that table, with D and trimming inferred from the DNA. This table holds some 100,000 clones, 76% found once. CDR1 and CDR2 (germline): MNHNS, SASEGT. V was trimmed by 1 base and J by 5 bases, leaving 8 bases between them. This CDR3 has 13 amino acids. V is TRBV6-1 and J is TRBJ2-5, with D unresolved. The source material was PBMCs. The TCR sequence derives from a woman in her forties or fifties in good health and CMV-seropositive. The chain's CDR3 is CASSEGRFETQYF. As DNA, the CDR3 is TGTGCCAGCAGTGAAGGCCGGTTCGAGACCCAGTACTTC.